These 9 T cell receptor beta chains came from one sample sequenced in a study of blood T cell repertoires in COVID-19. Libraries were prepared by immunoSEQ multiplex PCR; TCRdb keeps only in-frame clonotypes and omits some of them. This sample has around 200,000 clones, with about 85% found just once. The sample was PBMCs or T cells enriched from blood (not recorded which). The receptors here all came from a man aged 35 to 55 who had recovered from COVID-19.

This clone was detected once. For the CDR3, the DNA is TGCGCCAGCAGCGAGGGGACAGGTTCCTACAATGAGCAGTTCTTC. Translation: CASSEGTGSYNEQFF. V usage is TRBV5-1 and J usage is TRBJ2-1; TRBD1 matches at 8 bases. J lost 1 base, V lost 4 bases, and 4 bases had no gene match. Germline V gene data show CDR1 as SGHRS and CDR2 as YFSETQ. The CDR3 consists of 15 residues.

This chain connects TRBV19 to TRBJ1-4; 10 bases align to TRBD1. V trimming: 6 bases; J trimming: 8 bases; junction bases outside the gene matches: 12. Germline V gene data show CDR1 as LNHDA and CDR2 as SQIVND (reference sequence). The CDR3 runs 16 residues. In DNA, the CDR3 is TGTGCCAGTAGCACCTCCGGGACAGGGGTAGGGGAAAAACTGTTTTTT. Protein: CASSTSGTGVGEKLFF.

The V and J genes are TRBV19 and TRBJ2-2, with TRBD1 matching over 9 bases. The ends lost 7 bases at V and 4 bases at J; junction bases unmatched: 10. Germline values: CDR1 LNHDA, CDR2 SQIVND (reference sequence). CDR3 length: 16 amino acids. The DNA of the CDR3 is TGTGCCAGTACCATAACCCGGGACAGGGCCACCGGGGAGCTGTTTTTT. Translating it yields CASTITRDRATGELFF. The variable domain in full, with the rest retrieved from reference TRBV19 and TRBJ2-2, is DGGITQSPKYLFRKEGQNVTLSCEQNLNHDAMYWYRQDPGQGLRLIYYSQIVNDFQKGDIAEGYSVSREKKESFPLTVTSAQKNPTAFYLCASTITRDRATGELFFGEGSRLTVL.

This rearrangement joins TRBV15 to TRBJ1-6; the match to TRBD1 covers 7 bases. V was pared by 1 base and J by 10 bases, with 13 bases of the junction left unmatched. Germline CDR1 reads LNHNV; CDR2 reads YYDKDF (reference sequence). The length of the CDR3 is 17 residues. In DNA form, the CDR3 reads TGTGCCACCAGCAGAGCCGCGTTGAGGCCAGGGGGATCACCCCTCCACTTT. Protein sequence: CATSRAALRPGGSPLHF.

The rearrangement joins TRBV4-3 to TRBJ1-4, with D tentatively TRBD1 (5 bases). Between the trimmed V and J ends, which lost 4 bases and 4 bases, there was a span of 16 bases. This CDR3 has 16 residues. The germline gives CDR1 LGHNA, CDR2 YSLEER. The CDR3 is CASSPQLGPGNEKLFF. In DNA, the CDR3 is TGCGCCAGCAGCCCCCAGTTGGGGCCCGGTAATGAAAAACTGTTTTTT.

The V gene is TRBV5-1, the J gene TRBJ2-3; 9 nucleotides line up with TRBD2. There are 14 residues in the CDR3. With 4 bases clipped from V and 5 bases from J, the junction kept 5 bases outside the gene matches. Per the germline V gene, CDR1 is SGHRS and CDR2 is YFSETQ. The DNA for the CDR3 is TGCGCCAGCAGCCCTTTAGCGGGAGAAGATACGCAGTATTTT. Amino acids: CASSPLAGEDTQYF.

The chain combines TRBV19 with TRBJ2-7; TRBD1 agrees at 8 bases. The CDR3 consists of 14 residues. Trimming removed 6 bases from V and 6 bases from J; junction bases left unmatched: 10. From germline, CDR1 is LNHDA and CDR2 SQIVND (reference sequence). In nucleotides, the CDR3 is TGTGCCAGTAGGCGACAGGGGAGAAACGGCGAGCAGTACTTC. Its protein is CASRRQGRNGEQYF.

The rearrangement uses TRBV2 and TRBJ1-5; maybe TRBD1 (5 bases). The CDR3 is 14 amino acids. V was clipped by 6 bases and J by 0 bases, with 9 bases between them. Germline V gene sequence: CDR1 SNHLY, CDR2 FYNNEI. The DNA of the CDR3 is TGTGCCAGCAGGACAGATAATAGCAATCAGCCCCAGCATTTT. As protein: CASRTDNSNQPQHF. The full variable domain, its missing parts supplied by reference TRBV2 and TRBJ1-5, is EPEVTQTPSHQVTQMGQEVILRCVPISNHLYFYWYRQILGQKVEFLVSFYNNEISEKSEIFDDQFSVERPDGSNFTLKIRSTKLEDSAMYFCASRTDNSNQPQHFGDGTRLSIL.

The chain has TRBV6-1 and TRBJ1-2; the match to TRBD1 covers 7 bases. With V trimmed by 0 bases and J by 4 bases, 8 bases remained unmatched. This CDR3 spans 16 amino acids. Germline CDR1 reads MNHNS; CDR2 reads SASEGT. CDR3 nucleotide sequence: TGTGCCAGCAGTGAAGCACGGACAGGCCTGGCCTATGGCTACACCTTC. Its protein is CASSEARTGLAYGYTF.